This is a list of T cell receptor beta chains from one sample in a study of Tregs in tolerant kidney transplant recipients. Sequencing used immunoSEQ multiplex PCR; TCRdb keeps in-frame clones, though not all of them. The sample contains tens of thousands of clones, roughly 93% of which appear only once. The sample consisted of CD4+ T cells from blood (PBMCs), taken 12 months after the transplant. These receptors were collected from a human patient who received a combined kidney and bone marrow transplant. Some of the T cells might come from the graft donor. CDR3s include the opening cysteine and the closing phenylalanine or tryptophan. The order of the fields is clone size, V gene, D gene, J gene, CDR3 DNA, CDR3 protein. D genes are given only for firm matches. Not every row has a clone size; where given, it reads once, few, many or a size class.

size: once
V: TRBV5-6
D: -
J: TRBJ2-4
DNA: TGTGCCAGCAGCTTGGGGGCGGGGCTAGCCAAAAACATTCAGTACTTC
CDR3: CASSLGAGLAKNIQYF

size: -
V: TRBV30
D: TRBD1
J: TRBJ1-5
DNA: TGTGCCTGGAGTCCGGACAGGGGACAGCCCCAGCATTTT
CDR3: CAWSPDRGQPQHF

size: -
V: TRBV2
D: -
J: TRBJ2-2
DNA: TGTGCCAGCAGACAAATCCTCGGACTGCGGCGAGACACCGGGGAGCTGTTTTTT
CDR3: CASRQILGLRRDTGELFF

size: -
V: TRBV7-7
D: TRBD1
J: TRBJ2-1
DNA: TGTGCCAGCAGCTTATCATGGACAGGGTCATACAATGAGCAGTTCTTC
CDR3: CASSLSWTGSYNEQFF

size: once
V: TRBV10-3
D: TRBD1
J: TRBJ2-7
DNA: TGTGCCATCAACGGACAGGGGGACCTTTACGAGCAGTACTTC
CDR3: CAINGQGDLYEQYF

size: few
V: TRBV4-3
D: TRBD2
J: TRBJ2-5
DNA: TGCGCCAGCAGCCAATCGGGGGGGGCCAAGACCCAGTACTTC
CDR3: CASSQSGGAKTQYF

size: -
V: TRBV11-3
D: -
J: TRBJ1-1
DNA: TGTGCCAGCAGCTTAGGATCGGGGGTCGAAGCTTTCTTT
CDR3: CASSLGSGVEAFF

size: -
V: TRBV18
D: -
J: TRBJ2-7
DNA: TGTGCCAGCTCACCACCGGGCAGGGGATCCTACGAGCAGTACTTC
CDR3: CASSPPGRGSYEQYF

size: -
V: TRBV10-3
D: -
J: TRBJ2-1
DNA: TGTGCCATCAGTGAATTCGATGAGCAGTTCTTC
CDR3: CAISEFDEQFF

size: -
V: TRBV23-1
D: TRBD2
J: TRBJ2-7
DNA: TGCGCCAGCAGTCAAGGACTAGCGGGAGCCGAGCAGTACTTC
CDR3: CASSQGLAGAEQYF

size: -
V: TRBV25-1
D: TRBD2
J: TRBJ2-5
DNA: TGTGCCAGCAGTCCAAGGACTAGCGGGCGATCTCAAGAGACCCAGTACTTC
CDR3: CASSPRTSGRSQETQYF

size: -
V: TRBV9
D: -
J: TRBJ2-5
DNA: TGTGCCAGCAGCGTAGGTGGGCCAGAGACCCAGTACTTC
CDR3: CASSVGGPETQYF

size: -
V: TRBV18
D: TRBD2
J: TRBJ2-3
DNA: TGTGCCAGCTCACCACTCGGGACTAGCGGGAGTACAGATACGCAGTATTTT
CDR3: CASSPLGTSGSTDTQYF

size: -
V: TRBV6-5
D: TRBD1
J: TRBJ1-5
DNA: TGTGCCAGCAGACCGACAGGGCTTCAGCCCCAGCATTTT
CDR3: CASRPTGLQPQHF

size: -
V: TRBV10-3
D: TRBD2
J: TRBJ2-1
DNA: TGTGCCATCAGTGACCCAAGTAGAGCGGGGGGGCCTCGGGAGCAGTTCTTC
CDR3: CAISDPSRAGGPREQFF

size: -
V: TRBV7-2
D: -
J: TRBJ2-7
DNA: TGTGCCAGCAGCTTACGAGGCGGCGGGGGCGGGTACGAGCAGTACTTC
CDR3: CASSLRGGGGGYEQYF

size: -
V: TRBV4-3
D: TRBD1
J: TRBJ1-2
DNA: TGCGCCAGCAGCCGATACTCCAGACAGGGGTCTATCTATGGCTACACCTTC
CDR3: CASSRYSRQGSIYGYTF

size: -
V: TRBV27
D: -
J: TRBJ2-2
DNA: TGTGCCAGCAGTTTACGGGGGTTCACCGGGGAGCTGTTTTTT
CDR3: CASSLRGFTGELFF

size: -
V: TRBV7-9
D: -
J: TRBJ1-4
DNA: TGTGCCAGCAGCTTAGCTCAGAAGAATGAAAAACTGTTTTTT
CDR3: CASSLAQKNEKLFF

size: -
V: TRBV2
D: TRBD1
J: TRBJ2-1
DNA: TGTGCCAGCAGTTACTACCTCTCCGGGACAGGGAAATTAAGCTCCTACAATGAGCAGTTCTTC
CDR3: CASSYYLSGTGKLSSYNEQFF

size: -
V: TRBV11-2
D: -
J: TRBJ2-2
DNA: TGTGCCAGCAGTTCGGACAAGAAGAACACCGGGGAGCTGTTTTTT
CDR3: CASSSDKKNTGELFF

size: -
V: TRBV6-5
D: TRBD2
J: TRBJ2-5
DNA: TGTGCCTCGACTCGGGCTAGCGGGAGCGAGGAGACCCAGTACTTC
CDR3: CASTRASGSEETQYF

size: -
V: TRBV7-6
D: TRBD2
J: TRBJ2-1
DNA: TGTGCCAGCAGCCCGGGACTAGCGCCTGAGCAGTTCTTC
CDR3: CASSPGLAPEQFF

size: -
V: TRBV6-6
D: TRBD1
J: TRBJ1-5
DNA: TGTGCCAGCAGTTTCGACAGGGAAAATCAGCCCCAGCATTTT
CDR3: CASSFDRENQPQHF

size: -
V: TRBV7-7
D: TRBD1
J: TRBJ2-3
DNA: TGTGCCAGCAGCGCCGGGGGATTGGACAGGGTAGCGGATACGCAGTATTTT
CDR3: CASSAGGLDRVADTQYF

size: -
V: TRBV10-3
D: TRBD1
J: TRBJ1-2
DNA: TGTGCCATTATGACAGGGGGAAAATACTATGGCTACACCTTC
CDR3: CAIMTGGKYYGYTF

size: -
V: TRBV27
D: -
J: TRBJ1-6
DNA: TGTGCCAGCAGTTTGTTCTCGGTCGACAGTCCCCAGGGTTCACCCCTCCACTTT
CDR3: CASSLFSVDSPQGSPLHF

size: -
V: TRBV19
D: -
J: TRBJ1-2
DNA: TGTGCCAGTAGGATCGGGGGTAAGGGGATAGATGGCTACACCTTC
CDR3: CASRIGGKGIDGYTF

size: medium-sized
V: TRBV29-1
D: -
J: TRBJ2-2
DNA: TGCAGCGTTGTTGACGGGACAATCAACACCGGGGAGCTGTTTTTT
CDR3: CSVVDGTINTGELFF

size: -
V: TRBV6-1
D: -
J: TRBJ1-4
DNA: TGTGCCAGCACCGGGAGGACGGTGAATGAAAAACTGTTTTTT
CDR3: CASTGRTVNEKLFF

size: -
V: TRBV19
D: -
J: TRBJ1-5
DNA: TGTGCCAGTAGTTCGGGGTATCGCAATCAGCCCCAGCATTTT
CDR3: CASSSGYRNQPQHF

size: -
V: TRBV6-6
D: TRBD1
J: TRBJ2-7
DNA: TGTGCCAGCAGTTATCGGGACAGGGTATCCGAGCAGTACTTC
CDR3: CASSYRDRVSEQYF

size: -
V: TRBV13
D: -
J: TRBJ2-4
DNA: TGTGCCAGCAGCCGGGGGGGGAGGACAGGAATTATGGGCGACATTCAGTACTTC
CDR3: CASSRGGRTGIMGDIQYF

size: -
V: TRBV10-2
D: -
J: TRBJ1-1
DNA: TGCGCCAGCAGTCGGTTTAAGAACACTGAAGCTTTCTTT
CDR3: CASSRFKNTEAFF

size: -
V: TRBV7-2
D: -
J: TRBJ2-4
DNA: TGTGCCAGCAGCTTAGCCCAGTTTAGACAGATACCAAACATTCAGTACTTC
CDR3: CASSLAQFRQIPNIQYF

size: -
V: TRBV5-1
D: -
J: TRBJ2-7
DNA: TGCGCCAGCAGCTTGGCACCCTCACAGGACGAGCAGTACTTC
CDR3: CASSLAPSQDEQYF

size: -
V: TRBV5-4
D: -
J: TRBJ1-2
DNA: TGTGCCAGCAGCCTCTCCGGAGGATTCCATGGCTACACCTTC
CDR3: CASSLSGGFHGYTF

size: -
V: TRBV6-1
D: -
J: TRBJ2-1
DNA: TGTGCCAGCAGTGCAGGGGAGGGGCCGAGGATACGGTTCTTC
CDR3: CASSAGEGPRIRFF

size: -
V: TRBV7-3
D: TRBD1
J: TRBJ2-5
DNA: TGTGCCAGCAGCCCCGGCAGGGGGTTTGACCAAGAGACCCAGTACTTC
CDR3: CASSPGRGFDQETQYF

size: -
V: TRBV28
D: -
J: TRBJ2-2
DNA: TGTGCCAGCAGTTTACTCAGACAGGCCAACACCGGGGAGCTGTTTTTT
CDR3: CASSLLRQANTGELFF

size: -
V: TRBV5-1
D: -
J: TRBJ1-5
DNA: TGCGCCAGCAGCTTGGGGGGGGTGGTAGGTCAGCCCCAGCATTTT
CDR3: CASSLGGVVGQPQHF

size: -
V: TRBV6-1
D: TRBD1
J: TRBJ2-7
DNA: TGTGCCAGCAGTTCCGTAGGGACAGGGGCCTACGAGCAGTACTTC
CDR3: CASSSVGTGAYEQYF

size: -
V: TRBV10-1
D: -
J: TRBJ2-7
DNA: TGCGCCAGCAGACAGGACAAAGGTGGTTCCTACGAGCAGTACTTC
CDR3: CASRQDKGGSYEQYF

size: -
V: TRBV7-8
D: TRBD2
J: TRBJ2-3
DNA: TGTGCCAGCAGCGGATCCACTAGCGTGAGCACAGATACGCAGTATTTT
CDR3: CASSGSTSVSTDTQYF

size: -
V: TRBV14
D: -
J: TRBJ1-1
DNA: TGTGCCAGCATGGAGGGAATGAACACTGAAGCTTTCTTT
CDR3: CASMEGMNTEAFF

size: -
V: TRBV5-1
D: -
J: TRBJ2-7
DNA: TGCGCCAGCAGCTCGGGACACGCAAGCAACGAGCAGTACTTC
CDR3: CASSSGHASNEQYF

size: -
V: TRBV7-8
D: -
J: TRBJ1-1
DNA: TGTGCCAGCAGCGTTCAGGCCCCCAACACTGAAGCTTTCTTT
CDR3: CASSVQAPNTEAFF

size: -
V: TRBV7-3
D: -
J: TRBJ1-2
DNA: TGTGCCAGCAGCTTAAGTGGAGGGCATGGCTACACCTTC
CDR3: CASSLSGGHGYTF